Each of the 12 T cell receptor beta chains below was sequenced from the same sample in a study of beta chain features in type 1 diabetes. Findings of the study overall: Shortening that was moderate but significant affected the TCRB CDR3s of Type 1 diabetes patients in all four CD4+ subsets.

The authors reverse transcribed all of the isolated RNA, so sequencing captured expressed TCRB transcripts. Profiling relied on immunoSEQ multiplex PCR, and the TCRdb table lists in-frame clones only, not all of them. The top ten hold 0.5% of the sample, which has about 180,000 clones, 6.5% to 8.5% seen once. Their specific antigens are unknown. The sample was central memory CD4+ T cells from blood. Receptors were obtained from a man aged 18 to 30 with type 1 diabetes.

CDR3 sequence (DNA): TGCGCCAGCAGCTTGAATGGACAGGGGGCGGGAGGCTACACCTTC. Translation gives CASSLNGQGAGGYTF. The J gene is TRBJ1-2, the V gene TRBV5-1; 11 nucleotides agree with TRBD1. CDR1 is SGHRS, CDR2 YFSETQ, per germline. The CDR3 consists of 15 residues. The ends lost 1 base at V and 8 bases at J; junction bases unmatched: 7.

This clone occurred a few times. This chain joins TRBV7-2 and TRBJ2-3; 7 bases align to TRBD1. Germline V gives CDR1 SGHTA, CDR2 FQGNSA. The V gene end was trimmed by 5 bases and the J gene end by 5 bases; junction bases not matched to a gene: 7. This CDR3 has 14 amino acids. The CDR3 spells CASSSDRARDTQYF. In DNA, the CDR3 is TGTGCCAGCAGCAGTGACAGGGCCCGAGATACGCAGTATTTT.

In its sample, this clone was seen a few times. The chain carries TRBV5-1 and TRBJ1-2; no clear D gene. The V gene lost 3 bases and the J gene lost 4 bases, with 16 bases spanning the gap. Germline assignment: CDR1 SGHRS and CDR2 YFSETQ. The CDR3 runs 15 residues. CDR3 sequence reads: CASSSTPQARYGYTF. The DNA of the CDR3 is TGCGCCAGCAGCTCAACCCCCCAGGCTCGCTATGGCTACACCTTC.

This chain joins TRBV7-9 and TRBJ1-3, with 9 bases identical to TRBD1. The trim removed 11 bases at V and 4 bases at J, leaving 3 bases unmatched. The CDR3 spans 12 residues. Germline V gene lookup returns CDR1 SEHNR and CDR2 FQNEAQ (reference sequence). The CDR3 loop reads CASGTGGNTIYF. CDR3 nucleotides: TGTGCCTCCGGGACAGGGGGAAACACCATATATTTT.

The J gene is TRBJ2-7, the V gene TRBV25-1; no clear D. There are 16 residues in the CDR3. Deletions cut 4 bases from V and 2 bases from J, with 18 bases between. Germline assignment: CDR1 MGHDK and CDR2 SYGVNS. CDR3 residues: CASSVTGRDNPYEQYF. CDR3 nucleotide sequence: TGTGCCAGCAGTGTTACTGGTAGAGACAACCCCTACGAGCAGTACTTC.

The sample holds a few counts of this clone. J is TRBJ1-6 and V is TRBV7-6, with 12 bases aligning to TRBD1. With V trimmed by 6 bases and J by 8 bases, 5 bases remained unmatched. Germline-derived CDR1 and CDR2 are SGHVS and FNYEAQ. The CDR3 covers 15 residues. The CDR3: CASSLGQGAHSPLHF. The CDR3 region has the DNA TGTGCCAGCAGTTTGGGACAGGGGGCCCATTCACCCCTCCACTTT.

This clone was counted between two and nine times. The chain is built from TRBV5-1 and TRBJ2-1, with 7 bases aligning to TRBD1. The CDR3 is 12 residues long. Trimming cost V 4 bases and J 15 bases; bases outside gene matches: 10. CDR1 and CDR2 from the germline V gene are SGHRS and YFSETQ. The CDR3 sequence is CASSKTGPLPFF. The CDR3 coding sequence is TGCGCCAGCAGCAAGACAGGGCCGTTGCCGTTCTTC. Supplemented by reference TRBV5-1 and TRBJ2-1, the full variable domain reads KAGVTQTPRYLIKTRGQQVTLSCSPISGHRSVSWYQQTPGQGLQFLFEYFSETQRNKGNFPGRFSGRQFSNSRSEMNVSTLELGDSALYLCASSKTGPLPFFGPGTRLTVL.

The chain carries TRBV11-2 and TRBJ2-7; 10 bases fit TRBD1. J was trimmed by 5 bases and V by 0 bases; bases with no gene match: 4. Germline CDR1 and CDR2: SGHAT and FQNNGV. The CDR3 spans 15 residues. In DNA form, the CDR3 reads TGTGCCAGCAGCTTAGAGCCGGGACAGGGGAACGAGCAGTACTTC. This encodes CASSLEPGQGNEQYF.

This clone has ten or more counts. This sequence joins TRBV5-6 and TRBJ1-2; D not certain. There are 11 residues in the CDR3. Germline-derived CDR1 and CDR2 are SGHDT and YYEEEE. V was pared by 4 bases and J by 8 bases, with 9 bases between. This chain's CDR3 is CASSGWAGYTF. The DNA of the CDR3 is TGTGCCAGCAGCGGTTGGGCAGGCTACACCTTC.

V usage is TRBV14 and J usage is TRBJ2-7; 7 bases are a match to TRBD2. The germline gives CDR1 SGHDN, CDR2 FVKESK. V shed 1 base, J shed 6 bases, and the junction held 6 bases outside the gene matches. This CDR3 spans 14 amino acids. In nucleotides, the CDR3 is TGTGCCAGCAGCCAAGTAGCCAGGGAGGGCGAGCAGTACTTC. This translates into CASSQVAREGEQYF.

The table lists this clone with many counts. This chain's CDR3 is CASSLTVRGDYGYTF. CDR3 nucleotide sequence: TGTGCCAGCAGCTTGACGGTCAGGGGGGACTATGGCTACACCTTC. The V call is TRBV5-5, the J call TRBJ1-2, with TRBD1 matching 7 bases. Germline V gives CDR1 SGHKS, CDR2 YYEKEE (reference sequence). With V trimmed by 1 base and J by 3 bases, 6 bases remained unmatched. The CDR3 sequence is 15 residues long.

The CDR3, as DNA: TGTGCCAGCAGCGCCGGGGGACGAATTTTCTACGAGACCCAGTACTTC. Protein product: CASSAGGRIFYETQYF. V gene TRBV7-9 combines with J gene TRBJ2-5, with TRBD2 as a possible D gene (6 bases). The germline V and J ends were trimmed by 5 bases and 5 bases, with 21 bases remaining between them. This CDR3 has 16 amino acids. Germline CDR1 SEHNR, CDR2 FQNEAQ (reference sequence).